This TCR beta chain was obtained from a study of T-cell reconstitution after alpha-beta-depleted transplantation in children. Comments on this clonotype: Antigen: not known.

General study points: The study reportedly traced alpha-beta T cells about two months after transplant to several hundred expanded graft clones. One year after transplant, T-cell counts and diversity came mostly from newly produced T cells. Where some patients showed high TCRbeta diversity at day 60, it came from recipient T cells and thymic progenitors that had survived.

The CDR3 is 14 amino acids. The TCRbeta library was prepared with unique molecular identifiers. In TCRdb, the PCR reads were re-called with MiXCR into one record per CDR3 protein. The sample shows tens of thousands of distinct CDR3 sequences, about a sixth of them seen only once. The J gene is TRBJ2-6, the V gene TRBV21-1. TRBV21-1 is a known pseudogene. The clonotype originates from a male patient aged 2 to 10 who had a stem cell transplant for acute lymphoblastic leukemia, so the T cells may come from the graft donor. This specimen consisted of PBMCs, mostly from graft donor cells, obtained 180 days after TCRalphabeta/CD19-depleted stem cell transplant. The CDR3, as DNA: TGTGCCAGCAACATTTTCTCTGGGGCCAACGTCCTGACTTTC. Amino acid sequence: CASNIFSGANVLTF.